This T cell receptor (beta chain) appears in the sequencing data of a study of cytomegalovirus exposure and HLA in healthy donors. Study observations and caveats: The sole available immune exposure information was CMV serostatus. Presence/absence analyses assumed roughly uniform sequencing depth across donors, which may not hold.

Germline values: CDR1 SGHNT, CDR2 YYREEE (reference sequence). This CDR3 has 19 amino acids. V was shortened by 4 bases and J by 0 bases, with 20 bases between the two germline ends. Primers: 60 Vbeta forward and 13 Jbeta reverse. Sequencing used immunoSEQ multiplex PCR; TCRdb keeps in-frame clones, though not all of them. The sample holds 200,000 or so clones, approximately 78% seen once. A word on this clone: Its antigen is not known.

The origin of this receptor is a woman in her fifties or sixties in good health and CMV-seropositive. Sequencing used PBMCs. The chain recombines TRBV5-4 with TRBJ2-6, with D possibly being TRBD2 (7 bases). CDR3 residues: CASSRWGGLVLSGANVLTF. The CDR3 DNA is TGTGCCAGCAGCCGTTGGGGGGGGCTGGTCCTCTCTGGGGCCAACGTCCTGACTTTC.